Listed below are T cell receptor beta chains from one sample, sequenced in a study of tumor-infiltrating lymphocytes in localized non-small cell lung cancer. Generated by immunoSEQ multiplex PCR, the TCRdb table keeps only in-frame clones and is missing some. The sample has roughly 10,000 clones; around four fifths are singletons. Material for sequencing was uninvolved lung tissue not adjacent to the tumor. These TCRs come from a human donor with non-small cell lung cancer. CDR3s include the opening cysteine and the closing phenylalanine or tryptophan. D genes are given only for firm matches. Where a row states a size, it is once, few, many or the class of an expanded clone; other rows omit it.

cdr3_aa: CASSLAQYNEQFF
cdr3_nt: TGTGCCAGCAGCTTAGCGCAATACAATGAGCAGTTCTTC
v_call: TRBV7-2
clone_size: -
d_call: -
j_call: TRBJ2-1

cdr3_aa: CASSLPVTSRNNEQFF
cdr3_nt: TGTGCCAGCAGTTTACCCGTGACTAGCAGAAACAATGAGCAGTTCTTC
v_call: TRBV28
clone_size: -
d_call: TRBD2
j_call: TRBJ2-1

cdr3_aa: CASRAIGTNGRPGELFF
cdr3_nt: TGTGCCAGCAGAGCTATTGGGACCAACGGGAGACCCGGGGAGCTGTTTTTT
v_call: TRBV27
clone_size: -
d_call: -
j_call: TRBJ2-2

cdr3_aa: CASSLRAGLGLETQYF
cdr3_nt: TGCGCCAGCAGCTTGAGGGCAGGATTGGGGTTGGAGACCCAGTACTTC
v_call: TRBV5-1
clone_size: -
d_call: -
j_call: TRBJ2-5

cdr3_aa: CASRPAGFSNSPLHF
cdr3_nt: TGTGCCAGCAGACCTGCTGGGTTTTCGAATTCACCCCTCCACTTT
v_call: TRBV5-4
clone_size: few
d_call: -
j_call: TRBJ1-6

cdr3_aa: CASSQLNDSTDTQYF
cdr3_nt: TGCGCCAGCAGCCAATTAAATGACAGCACAGATACGCAGTATTTT
v_call: TRBV4-3
clone_size: -
d_call: -
j_call: TRBJ2-3

cdr3_aa: CASSFELAGGPGGELFF
cdr3_nt: TGTGCCAGCAGTTTTGAGTTAGCGGGAGGGCCGGGCGGGGAGCTGTTTTTT
v_call: TRBV28
clone_size: once
d_call: TRBD2
j_call: TRBJ2-2

cdr3_aa: CASSPLSPGENYGYTF
cdr3_nt: TGTGCCAGCAGCCCTCTGTCCCCCGGTGAAAACTATGGCTACACCTTC
v_call: TRBV5-6
clone_size: -
d_call: -
j_call: TRBJ1-2

cdr3_aa: CASSIRTFGGTEAFF
cdr3_nt: TGCGCCAGCAGCATAAGAACCTTCGGAGGCACTGAAGCTTTCTTT
v_call: TRBV5-1
clone_size: -
d_call: -
j_call: TRBJ1-1

cdr3_aa: CASSSGRGSDQPQHF
cdr3_nt: TGTGCCAGCAGTTCGGGTAGGGGAAGCGACCAGCCCCAGCATTTT
v_call: TRBV27
clone_size: -
d_call: -
j_call: TRBJ1-5

cdr3_aa: CSVEDLDPAWSTEAFF
cdr3_nt: TGCAGCGTTGAAGATTTGGACCCTGCTTGGAGCACTGAAGCTTTCTTT
v_call: TRBV29-1
clone_size: medium-sized
d_call: -
j_call: TRBJ1-1

cdr3_aa: CAWRGDNTNYGYTF
cdr3_nt: TGTGCCTGGAGGGGAGACAACACTAACTATGGCTACACCTTC
v_call: TRBV30
clone_size: -
d_call: -
j_call: TRBJ1-2

cdr3_aa: CASSPGLETQYF
cdr3_nt: TGTGCCAGCAGCCCCGGATTAGAGACCCAGTACTTC
v_call: TRBV7-6
clone_size: -
d_call: -
j_call: TRBJ2-5

cdr3_aa: CSVRGGSLQNPQETQYF
cdr3_nt: TGCAGCGTGAGGGGCGGTTCACTACAGAACCCACAAGAGACCCAGTACTTC
v_call: TRBV29-1
clone_size: -
d_call: -
j_call: TRBJ2-5

cdr3_aa: CASSLRQGRNTEAFF
cdr3_nt: TGCGCCAGCAGCTTACGACAGGGTAGGAACACTGAAGCTTTCTTT
v_call: TRBV5-1
clone_size: -
d_call: TRBD1
j_call: TRBJ1-1

cdr3_aa: CASSLQGLAFF
cdr3_nt: TGTGCCAGCAGTTTACAGGGGTTAGCTTTCTTT
v_call: TRBV6-5
clone_size: -
d_call: TRBD1
j_call: TRBJ1-1

cdr3_aa: CASSWTNAGGYEQYF
cdr3_nt: TGCGCCAGCAGCTGGACTAACGCGGGAGGATACGAGCAGTACTTC
v_call: TRBV5-1
clone_size: -
d_call: TRBD2
j_call: TRBJ2-7

cdr3_aa: CASSLSTYEQYF
cdr3_nt: TGTGCCAGCAGCTTAAGCACCTACGAGCAGTACTTC
v_call: TRBV13
clone_size: -
d_call: -
j_call: TRBJ2-7

cdr3_aa: CASSERSAWPGLARQEQYF
cdr3_nt: TGCGCCAGCAGTGAGCGAAGCGCGTGGCCGGGACTAGCAAGACAAGAGCAGTACTTC
v_call: TRBV10-2
clone_size: -
d_call: TRBD2
j_call: TRBJ2-7

cdr3_aa: CASSVGRRNTEAFF
cdr3_nt: TGTGCCAGCAGTGTTGGGAGGAGGAACACTGAAGCTTTCTTT
v_call: TRBV2
clone_size: few
d_call: -
j_call: TRBJ1-1

cdr3_aa: CASSSQGYTEAFF
cdr3_nt: TGTGCCAGCAGCAGTCAGGGGTATACTGAAGCTTTCTTT
v_call: TRBV5-5
clone_size: -
d_call: -
j_call: TRBJ1-1

cdr3_aa: CASSFSTTSGQETQYF
cdr3_nt: TGTGCCAGCAGCTTCTCGACGACTAGCGGTCAAGAGACCCAGTACTTC
v_call: TRBV7-2
clone_size: -
d_call: TRBD2
j_call: TRBJ2-5

cdr3_aa: CASSFGQGGDGYTF
cdr3_nt: TGTGCCAGCAGCTTCGGACAGGGCGGGGACGGCTACACCTTC
v_call: TRBV7-9
clone_size: -
d_call: TRBD1
j_call: TRBJ1-2

cdr3_aa: CASSLVSSGEYEQYF
cdr3_nt: TGTGCCAGCAGCTTAGTGTCTAGCGGGGAGTACGAGCAGTACTTC
v_call: TRBV7-2
clone_size: -
d_call: TRBD2
j_call: TRBJ2-7

cdr3_aa: CASSWGLSYEQYF
cdr3_nt: TGCGCCAGCAGCTGGGGACTGTCCTACGAGCAGTACTTC
v_call: TRBV5-1
clone_size: -
d_call: -
j_call: TRBJ2-7

cdr3_aa: CASSGRGAGSQETQYF
cdr3_nt: TGTGCCAGCAGCGGACGAGGGGCGGGGTCCCAAGAGACCCAGTACTTC
v_call: TRBV7-2
clone_size: -
d_call: -
j_call: TRBJ2-5

cdr3_aa: CASSLKPSYEQYF
cdr3_nt: TGTGCCAGCAGTCTAAAACCCTCATACGAGCAGTACTTC
v_call: TRBV6-5
clone_size: once
d_call: -
j_call: TRBJ2-7